Below, 8 T cell receptor beta chains from the same sample are listed, as sequenced in a study of T-cell memory formation after mild COVID-19. TCRdb called the 5' RACE reads again in MiXCR, with one record for every CDR3 protein. The sample records hundreds of thousands of distinct CDR3 sequences, around 30% being singletons. Material for sequencing was PBMCs or a T cell subset sorted from them (not recorded which). All receptors come from an adult woman who had mild COVID-19 (a few samples of this study predate the infection). Cell type and time point are not known.

The chain couples TRBV25-1 to TRBJ1-2, with D unresolved. This CDR3 contains 14 residues. Trimming stripped 1 base from V and 2 bases from J, with 8 bases between. Per germline, CDR1 MGHDK and CDR2 SYGVNS. CDR3 bases: TGTGCCAGCAGTGAATTTGAAGCAAACTATGGCTACACCTTC. Translation gives CASSEFEANYGYTF.

This clonotype came up a few times. This chain links TRBV18 with TRBJ2-7; 7 bases fit TRBD1. Germline CDR1 reads KGHSH; CDR2 reads LQKENI. The CDR3 length is 14 residues. Losses at the gene ends were 3 bases for V and 2 bases for J; bases not matched to a gene: 4. CDR3 sequence reads: CASSPDRLTYEQYF. The CDR3 DNA follows: TGTGCCAGCTCACCGGACAGGTTAACCTACGAGCAGTACTTC.

There are a few counts of this clonotype. V usage is TRBV29-1 and J usage is TRBJ2-5; D remains unclear. CDR3 length equals 13 residues. V was cut by 1 base and J by 5 bases, with 11 bases left in between. Germline loops: CDR1 SQVTM, CDR2 ANQGSEA. CDR3 region: CSVEGRPTETQYF. CDR3 coding DNA: TGCAGCGTTGAAGGCAGACCGACGGAGACCCAGTACTTC.

The rearrangement links TRBV23-1 to TRBJ2-2; D unclear. TRBV23-1 is given ORF status, its function remaining uncertain. V lost 2 bases and J lost 4, with 11 bases in between. The CDR3 contains 15 residues. CDR3 coding DNA: TGCGCCAGCAGTCAAACGCAGGCCCCCACCGGGGAGCTGTTTTTT. Encoded protein: CASSQTQAPTGELFF.

The chain combines TRBV19 with TRBJ2-1; D ambiguous. This CDR3 contains 13 residues. V lost 2 bases and J 3 bases, leaving 5 bases between the germline ends. Germline CDR1 and CDR2: LNHDA and SQIVND (reference sequence). Written as DNA, the CDR3 is TGTGCCAGTAGTATACTGGACTACAATGAGCAGTTCTTC. It yields the protein CASSILDYNEQFF.

This chain joins TRBV12-3 or TRBV12-4 and TRBJ1-5; D call uncertain. V lost 3 bases and J 7 bases, leaving 10 bases between the germline ends. This CDR3 spans 13 amino acids. CDR3 bases: TGTGCCAGCAGTTTGAAGTTCTTGCAGCCCCAGCATTTT. It yields the protein CASSLKFLQPQHF.

This clonotype was recorded many times. The V call is TRBV24-1, the J call TRBJ2-1; 8 bases fit TRBD2. V was clipped by 9 bases and J by 0 bases; unmatched bases: 18. CDR3 length equals 19 residues. Germline V gives CDR1 KGHDR, CDR2 SFDVKD. The CDR3 coding sequence is TGTGCCACCTCCTCTGGCAGGGTTAGGCGGGGGGCCTCCTACAATGAGCAGTTCTTC. Translation gives CATSSGRVRRGASYNEQFF.

This clonotype was seen a handful of times. The CDR3: CASRGTANEQFF. CDR3 coding DNA: TGTGCCAGCAGGGGGACAGCCAATGAGCAGTTCTTC. This chain uses TRBV6-5 with TRBJ2-1, with 7 bases aligning to TRBD1. In germline, CDR1 is MNHEY, CDR2 SVGAGI. V gave up 6 bases and J gave up 6 bases; unmatched junction bases: 2. This CDR3 is 12 amino acids long.